This T cell receptor (beta chain) originates from a study of shared clonotypes between healthy human individuals. Study-level background: CD4 naive and CD4 memory each took three plates per donor, while CD8 naive took two and CD8 memory one.

The V gene's germline CDR1 is SEHNR and CDR2 FQNEAQ (reference sequence). Trimming removed 5 bases from V and 5 bases from J, with 16 bases in between. The CDR3 covers 14 residues. Each subset's genomic DNA was shared equally among a number of immunoSEQ plates. The method was immunoSEQ multiplex PCR; TCRdb's version includes in-frame clones alone and lacks a portion of them. The repertoire holds under 2,000,000 clones, with roughly 94% as singletons. CD45RO-negative CD8 cells positively selected for CCR7 made up the naive population, which excluded terminally differentiated effector memory CD45RA+ cells. Donors comprised healthy HIV-negative adults lacking recent acute infections or vaccinations.

The V call is TRBV7-9, the J call TRBJ2-7; a weak D match, TRBD1 (6 bases). The specimen sequenced was naive CD8+ T cells sorted from blood. The receptor's source is a man aged 18 to 29 in good health. In DNA form, the CDR3 reads TGTGCCAGCAGCAGGACAACAGGGCTTGACGAGCAGTACTTC. It specifies CASSRTTGLDEQYF.